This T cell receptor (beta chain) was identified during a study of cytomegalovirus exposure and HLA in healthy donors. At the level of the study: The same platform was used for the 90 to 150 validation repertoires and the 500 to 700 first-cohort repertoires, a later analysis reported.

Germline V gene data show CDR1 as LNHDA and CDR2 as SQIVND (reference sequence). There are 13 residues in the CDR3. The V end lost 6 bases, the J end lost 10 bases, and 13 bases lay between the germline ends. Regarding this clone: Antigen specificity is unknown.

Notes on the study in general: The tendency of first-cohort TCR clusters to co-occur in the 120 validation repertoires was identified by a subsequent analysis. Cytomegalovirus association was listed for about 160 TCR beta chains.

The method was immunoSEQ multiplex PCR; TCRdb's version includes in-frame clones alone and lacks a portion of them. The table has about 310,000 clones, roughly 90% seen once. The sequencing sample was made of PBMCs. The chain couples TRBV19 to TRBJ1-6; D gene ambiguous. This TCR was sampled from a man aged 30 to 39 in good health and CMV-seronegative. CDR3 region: CASSGSEVSPLHF. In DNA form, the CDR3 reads TGTGCCAGTAGCGGTAGTGAAGTCTCACCCCTCCACTTT.